Each of the 25 T cell receptor beta chains below was sequenced from the same sample in a study of blood T cell repertoires in COVID-19. This table comes from immunoSEQ multiplex PCR, and its TCRdb copy is limited to in-frame clones, with some not included. The sample yields 29,000 or so clones, 60% to 85% seen once. The specimen was peripheral blood. These receptors were collected from a woman in her seventies with active or convalescent COVID-19.

In its sample, this clone was seen a few times. The chain has TRBV19 and TRBJ2-4, with a weak D call TRBD2 (6 bases). V was pared by 7 bases and J by 6 bases, with 25 bases between. In germline, CDR1 is LNHDA, CDR2 SQIVND (reference sequence). CDR3 length: 17 residues. The CDR3 here is CASTTRASAGGRNIQYF. Written as DNA, the CDR3 is TGTGCCAGTACTACTCGGGCTAGCGCCGGAGGGAGAAACATTCAGTACTTC.

This chain links TRBV19 with TRBJ2-7; TRBD2 is a possible D gene (6 bases). Trimming left V 7 bases short and J 2 bases short, with 15 bases between. This CDR3 has 14 amino acids. The germline CDR1 and CDR2 sequences are LNHDA and SQIVND (reference sequence). The CDR3 nucleotides read TGTGCCAGTACCCCGGGACGGGGGACCTACGAGCAGTACTTC. Its translation is CASTPGRGTYEQYF.

CDR3 region: CASRQGAREKAFF. The CDR3 nucleotides are TGTGCCAGCAGGCAGGGGGCTAGGGAGAAAGCTTTCTTT. J is TRBJ1-1 and V is TRBV12-3 or TRBV12-4; 8 bases are shared with TRBD1. The CDR3 runs 13 residues. V was clipped by 6 bases and J by 9 bases; unmatched bases: 9.

The CDR3 protein is CASSPTGAMNTEAFF. Here the CDR3 DNA reads TGTGCCAGTAGTCCCACAGGGGCTATGAACACTGAAGCTTTCTTT. The V call is TRBV19, the J call TRBJ1-1; 7 bases map to TRBD1. The CDR3 spans 15 residues. Germline CDR1 is LNHDA and CDR2 is SQIVND (reference sequence). The V gene end was trimmed by 5 bases and the J gene end by 0 bases; junction bases not matched to a gene: 6.

The V gene is TRBV7-8, the J gene TRBJ2-3; 10 nucleotides align to TRBD1. The germline CDR1 and CDR2 sequences are SGHVS and FQNEAQ. This CDR3 comprises 14 residues. The V gene end was trimmed by 8 bases and the J gene end by 10 bases; junction bases not matched to a gene: 12. The CDR3 sequence: CASQDRGRRGAQYF. The CDR3 DNA sequence: TGTGCCAGCCAAGACAGGGGGCGGCGTGGTGCGCAGTATTTT.

This chain uses TRBV6-6 with TRBJ2-1; 11 nucleotides match TRBD2. The CDR3 covers 16 residues. Germline V lookup: CDR1 MNHNY, CDR2 SVGAGI (reference sequence). Trimming cost V 6 bases and J 1 base; bases outside gene matches: 5. DNA of the CDR3: TGTGCCAGCAGCCGAACTAGCGGGGGATCCTACAATGAGCAGTTCTTC. Protein product: CASSRTSGGSYNEQFF.

The rearrangement uses TRBV19 and TRBJ2-7; 8 bases line up with TRBD2. The V and J ends lost 9 bases and 0 bases, in that order; junction bases with no gene match: 1. This CDR3 contains 12 residues. Germline lookup yields CDR1 LNHDA and CDR2 SQIVND (reference sequence). The CDR3 nucleotides are TGTGCCAGCGGGACTAGCTCCTACGAGCAGTACTTC. It is translated as CASGTSSYEQYF.

The V and J genes are TRBV7-2 and TRBJ2-7; no definite D call. This CDR3 contains 14 residues. Germline CDR1 reads SGHTA; CDR2 reads FQGNSA. V was trimmed by 5 bases and J by 7 bases, leaving 18 bases between them. The CDR3 DNA is TGTGCCAGCAGCCCGTGGAACAGTCGTGGGGAGCAGTACTTC. Translated, it gives CASSPWNSRGEQYF. Full variable domain (rest looked up from reference TRBV7-2 and TRBJ2-7): GAGVSQSPSNKVTEKGKDVELRCDPISGHTALYWYRQSLGQGLEFLIYFQGNSAPDKSGLPSDRFSAERTGGSVSTLTIQRTQQEDSAVYLCASSPWNSRGEQYFGPGTRLTVT.

V usage is TRBV28 and J usage is TRBJ2-7; TRBD2 is a possible D gene (6 bases). The CDR3 spans 17 residues. The V gene's germline CDR1 is MDHEN and CDR2 SYDVKM. V lost 6 bases and J 0 bases, leaving 21 bases between the germline ends. The CDR3 sequence is CASSGSSGPTSSYEQYF. CDR3 DNA sequence: TGTGCCAGCAGCGGATCGAGCGGGCCCACTAGCTCCTACGAGCAGTACTTC. The variable domain in full, with the rest retrieved from reference TRBV28 and TRBJ2-7, is DVKVTQSSRYLVKRTGEKVFLECVQDMDHENMFWYRQDPGLGLRLIYFSYDVKMKEKGDIPEGYSVSREKKERFSLILESASTNQTSMYLCASSGSSGPTSSYEQYFGPGTRLTVT.

The rearrangement uses TRBV11-3 and TRBJ2-7; 11 nucleotides align to TRBD1. This CDR3 contains 16 residues. Trimming took 4 bases from V and 3 from J; bases not matched to a gene: 8. CDR1 and CDR2 (germline): SGHNT, YENEEA. The CDR3: CASSSGVGTGGYEQYF. The CDR3 nucleotides read TGTGCCAGCAGCTCGGGCGTTGGGACAGGGGGCTACGAGCAGTACTTC.

The chain employs TRBV30 and TRBJ1-5; 8 nucleotides align to TRBD1. The CDR3 spans 15 residues. The trim removed 3 bases at V and 2 bases at J, leaving 6 bases unmatched. The V gene's germline CDR1 is GTSNPN and CDR2 SVGIG (reference sequence). CDR3 region: CAWSGGTGRNQPQHF. In DNA form, the CDR3 reads TGTGCCTGGAGCGGTGGGACAGGTCGCAATCAGCCCCAGCATTTT.

The chain recombines TRBV14 with TRBJ2-7; D call uncertain. Germline CDR1 and CDR2: SGHDN and FVKESK. V was pared by 1 base and J by 9 bases, with 7 bases between. This CDR3 has 11 amino acids. The CDR3, as DNA: TGTGCCAGCAGCCAAGGGCCTGCGCAGTACTTC. As protein: CASSQGPAQYF. Based on the CDR3 plus reference TRBV14 and TRBJ2-7, the full variable domain is EAGVTQFPSHSVIEKGQTVTLRCDPISGHDNLYWYRRVMGKEIKFLLHFVKESKQDESGMPNNRFLAERTGGTYSTLKVQPAELEDSGVYFCASSQGPAQYFGPGTRLTVT.

V and J are TRBV5-6 and TRBJ1-5; 7 nucleotides agree with TRBD1. The CDR3 runs 15 residues. The germline V gene has CDR1 SGHDT and CDR2 YYEEEE. With V trimmed by 2 bases and J by 6 bases, 8 bases remained unmatched. CDR3 nucleotide sequence: TGTGCCAGCAGCTTTAACAGGGACAGAGGTCAGCCCCAGCATTTT. Protein product: CASSFNRDRGQPQHF.

The chain recombines TRBV7-9 with TRBJ2-3, with D hard to call. CDR3 length: 12 amino acids. V was trimmed by 8 bases and J by 3 bases, leaving 9 bases between them. Germline V gene sequence: CDR1 SEHNR, CDR2 FQNEAQ (reference sequence). The DNA for the CDR3 is TGTGCCAGCCGCCAGAGGACAGATACGCAGTATTTT. Translation gives CASRQRTDTQYF.

The J gene is TRBJ1-4, the V gene TRBV7-8, with 7 bases lining up with TRBD1. The germline gives CDR1 SGHVS, CDR2 FQNEAQ. The trim removed 5 bases at V and 4 bases at J, leaving 10 bases unmatched. The CDR3 loop spans 16 amino acids. As DNA, the CDR3 is TGTGCCAGCAGCCCCATTAGGGGACAGATTAATGAAAAACTGTTTTTT. Amino acid sequence: CASSPIRGQINEKLFF.

The gene calls are TRBV15 and TRBJ2-1; D may be TRBD1 (6 bases). Between the trimmed V and J ends, which lost 0 bases and 10 bases, there was a span of 13 bases. The CDR3 has 14 residues. Per the germline V gene, CDR1 is LNHNV and CDR2 is YYDKDF (reference sequence). The CDR3 DNA follows: TGTGCCACCAGCAGAGATTCTGGGGGCGGGGAGCAGTTCTTC. Its translation is CATSRDSGGGEQFF.

The rearrangement links TRBV9 to TRBJ2-3; possible D gene TRBD2, 5 bases. The V gene lost 0 bases and the J gene lost 1 base, with 12 bases spanning the gap. The germline CDR1 and CDR2 sequences are SGDLS and YYNGEE. The CDR3 sequence is 16 residues long. The chain's CDR3 is CASSVAWQEGTDTQYF. CDR3 sequence (DNA): TGTGCCAGCAGCGTAGCGTGGCAGGAGGGCACAGATACGCAGTATTTT. The entire variable domain, with the rest obtained from reference TRBV9 and TRBJ2-3, is as follows: DSGVTQTPKHLITATGQRVTLRCSPRSGDLSVYWYQQSLDQGLQFLIQYYNGEERAKGNILERFSAQQFPDLHSELNLSSLELGDSALYFCASSVAWQEGTDTQYFGPGTRLTVL.

The rearrangement uses TRBV7-9 and TRBJ2-3; TRBD1 agrees at 7 bases. CDR1 is SEHNR, CDR2 FQNEAQ, per germline (reference sequence). The CDR3 sequence is 16 residues long. Losses at the gene ends were 5 bases for V and 1 base for J; bases not matched to a gene: 9. CDR3 coding DNA: TGTGCCAGCAGCCAATCGACAGGGATGGGCACAGATACGCAGTATTTT. This gives the protein CASSQSTGMGTDTQYF. Full variable domain (outside the CDR3, taken from reference TRBV7-9 and TRBJ2-3): DTGVSQNPRHKITKRGQNVTFRCDPISEHNRLYWYRQTLGQGPEFLTYFQNEAQLEKSRLLSDRFSAERPKGSFSTLEIQRTEQGDSAMYLCASSQSTGMGTDTQYFGPGTRLTVL.

The chain uses TRBV29-1 and TRBJ1-1; the D is unclear. Germline CDR1 and CDR2: SQVTM and ANQGSEA. With 4 bases removed from V and 7 bases from J, the gap between germline ends came to 13 bases. The CDR3 runs to 12 residues. The CDR3 nucleotides read TGCAGCGTTGGCGAGAGGGTTGGTGAAGCTTTCTTT. This encodes CSVGERVGEAFF.

V and J are TRBV7-2 and TRBJ2-7; 7 nucleotides align to TRBD2. The CDR3 covers 13 residues. V trimming: 6 bases; J trimming: 3 bases; junction bases outside the gene matches: 5. Germline loops: CDR1 SGHTA, CDR2 FQGNSA. DNA of the CDR3: TGTGCCAGCAGGTGGAGCGGGGTCTACGAGCAGTACTTC. Translated: CASRWSGVYEQYF.

V is TRBV3-1 (or the pseudogene TRBV3-2) and J is TRBJ2-1; TRBD1 might be the D (6 bases). Germline CDR1 and CDR2: LGHDT and YNNKEL (reference sequence). The CDR3 totals 14 residues. Trimming left V 1 base short and J 7 bases short, with 11 bases between. This CDR3 reads CASSQVGAVNEQFF. The CDR3 DNA sequence: TGTGCCAGCAGCCAAGTGGGGGCGGTTAATGAGCAGTTCTTC.

This chain joins TRBV19 and TRBJ1-1; D ambiguous. The CDR3 consists of 13 residues. V was pared by 1 base and J by 0 bases, with 3 bases between. The germline gives CDR1 LNHDA, CDR2 SQIVND (reference sequence). Here the CDR3 reads CASSIGVNTEAFF. The CDR3 nucleotides are TGTGCCAGTAGTATAGGAGTGAACACTGAAGCTTTCTTT.

In its sample, this clone was seen a few times. The chain uses TRBV9 and TRBJ1-6; TRBD1 agrees at 7 bases. V trimming: 3 bases; J trimming: 5 bases; junction bases outside the gene matches: 2. This CDR3 is built from 14 residues. Germline V gene lookup returns CDR1 SGDLS and CDR2 YYNGEE. The CDR3 nucleotides are TGTGCCAGCAGCGAGACAGGGAATAATTCACCCCTCCACTTT. It codes for CASSETGNNSPLHF.

The V and J genes are TRBV7-2 and TRBJ1-6, with 8 bases aligning to TRBD1. The CDR3 spans 17 residues. The V and J ends lost 5 bases and 0 bases, in that order; junction bases with no gene match: 6. Germline V gene sequence: CDR1 SGHTA, CDR2 FQGNSA. The CDR3 region is CASSGGTGNSYNSPLHF. In DNA, the CDR3 is TGTGCCAGCAGCGGTGGGACAGGCAACTCCTATAATTCACCCCTCCACTTT.

V and J are TRBV5-1 and TRBJ2-3; the D gene is possibly TRBD2 (5 bases). Germline V gene sequence: CDR1 SGHRS, CDR2 YFSETQ. V shed 4 bases and J shed 3 bases, with 18 bases lying between them. The CDR3 has 16 residues. CDR3 DNA sequence: TGCGCCAGCAGCGCTAGACGGGGTGGAGATACAGATACGCAGTATTTT. The encoded protein is CASSARRGGDTDTQYF.